The rows below give T cell receptor beta chains drawn from one sample of a study of tumor and adjacent non-tumor tissue in lung cancer. TCRdb analysed the multiplex PCR reads with MiXCR anew, one entry per CDR3 protein. The sample includes tens of thousands of distinct CDR3 sequences, around 75% of them seen just once. Sequenced: lung tumor tissue. The receptors derive from a woman aged 50 to 60 with non-small cell lung cancer. The CDR3 runs from the conserved cysteine through the conserved F or W. The order of the fields is D gene, clone size, V gene, J gene, CDR3 DNA, CDR3 protein. D genes are given only for firm matches. Where a row states a size, it is once, few, many or the class of an expanded clone; other rows omit it.

D gene: -; clone size: -; V gene: TRBV29-1; J gene: TRBJ2-1; CDR3 DNA: TGCAGCGCGGTTCTATCGGGAGTTATTAATGAGCAGTTCTTC; CDR3 protein: CSAVLSGVINEQFF
D gene: -; clone size: -; V gene: TRBV18; J gene: TRBJ2-3; CDR3 DNA: TGTGCCAGCTCACGCCTCGGTACGTCCGACCGCACAGATACGCAGTATTTT; CDR3 protein: CASSRLGTSDRTDTQYF
D gene: -; clone size: -; V gene: TRBV11-2; J gene: TRBJ2-2; CDR3 DNA: TGTGTCAGCAGCTTTGTTAGATTCGGGGAGCTGTTTTTT; CDR3 protein: CVSSFVRFGELFF
D gene: TRBD1; clone size: -; V gene: TRBV11-3; J gene: TRBJ2-5; CDR3 DNA: TGTGCCAGCAGCAAAACAGGGGGAGAGACTCAGTACTTC; CDR3 protein: CASSKTGGETQYF
D gene: TRBD2; clone size: -; V gene: TRBV11-3; J gene: TRBJ2-1; CDR3 DNA: TGTACCAGCAGCTTTAGCGGGACGATCAGCTCCTACAATAAGCAGTTCTTC; CDR3 protein: CTSSFSGTISSYNKQFF
D gene: TRBD1; clone size: -; V gene: TRBV29-1; J gene: TRBJ2-3; CDR3 DNA: TGCAGCGTCGGACAGGGCAGCGGCACGCAGTATTTT; CDR3 protein: CSVGQGSGTQYF
D gene: TRBD2; clone size: once; V gene: TRBV6-5; J gene: TRBJ2-1; CDR3 DNA: TGTGCCAACAGTTACAATCTCGGGGGGGGCTCCTACAATGAGCAGTTCTTC; CDR3 protein: CANSYNLGGGSYNEQFF
D gene: -; clone size: -; V gene: TRBV6-1; J gene: TRBJ2-5; CDR3 DNA: TGTGCTAGCACCCAAAAGCCGGGGATCCGAACGGAGACCCAGTACTTC; CDR3 protein: CASTQKPGIRTETQYF
D gene: TRBD2; clone size: -; V gene: TRBV18; J gene: TRBJ2-3; CDR3 DNA: TGTGCCAACTCACCTTTTTCGGGAGGAGGCCCAGATACGCAGTATTTT; CDR3 protein: CANSPFSGGGPDTQYF
D gene: TRBD1; clone size: -; V gene: TRBV4-2; J gene: TRBJ2-1; CDR3 DNA: TGTGCCAACAGCCAAGAATGGGGACAGGGCGGGGATGAGCAGTTTTTC; CDR3 protein: CANSQEWGQGGDEQFF
D gene: TRBD1; clone size: -; V gene: TRBV6-1; J gene: TRBJ2-7; CDR3 DNA: TGTGCCACCACCCTAGGGGGCTCCTACAAGCAGTACTTC; CDR3 protein: CATTLGGSYKQYF
D gene: -; clone size: once; V gene: TRBV25-1; J gene: TRBJ2-2; CDR3 DNA: TGTGCCAACAGTCCCAGACCCGGGGAGCTGTTTTTT; CDR3 protein: CANSPRPGELFF
D gene: TRBD2; clone size: -; V gene: TRBV11-2; J gene: TRBJ2-3; CDR3 DNA: TGTGCCAGTAGCATGACTAGCGGGAGTGCAGTTACGCAGTATTTT; CDR3 protein: CASSMTSGSAVTQYF
D gene: -; clone size: -; V gene: TRBV18; J gene: TRBJ1-5; CDR3 DNA: TGTGCCAGCTCACCGGCTAGGATGGACCAGCCCCAGCATTTT; CDR3 protein: CASSPARMDQPQHF
D gene: -; clone size: -; V gene: TRBV12-3/TRBV12-4; J gene: TRBJ1-5; CDR3 DNA: TGTGCCATCAGTCCTAGGGGAACAGAGTTAGGTCAGCCCCAGGATTTT; CDR3 protein: CAISPRGTELGQPQDF